The entry that follows covers one T cell receptor beta chain sequence. Antigen specificity is unknown. The data stem from a study of T-cell reconstitution after alpha-beta-depleted transplantation in children. The study, taken as a whole, reports: By about two months after transplant, alpha-beta T cells reportedly arose from several hundred graft clones that had expanded.

CDR3 length: 15 residues. In germline, CDR1 is SEHNR, CDR2 FQNEAQ (reference sequence). Losses at the gene ends were 1 base for V and 3 bases for J; bases not matched to a gene: 5. Library preparation (for TCRbeta) was performed with unique molecular identifiers. One entry per CDR3 protein, called by TCRdb with MiXCR from the PCR reads. Seen here are more than 200,000 distinct CDR3 sequences, about 8.4% observed once, and the top ten hold less than 40%. The chain uses TRBV7-9 and TRBJ2-7, with 8 bases that match TRBD2. This sequence originates from a male patient aged 2-15 years who had a stem cell transplant for acute myeloid leukemia, so the T cells may come from the graft donor. Sequenced here: PBMCs, mostly from graft donor cells, sampled 360 days after TCRalphabeta/CD19-depleted stem cell transplant. CDR3 DNA sequence: TGTGCCAGCAGCTTAGAGGCTAGCGGGCACTACGAGCAGTACTTC. Translating it yields CASSLEASGHYEQYF.